A selection of T cell receptor beta chains follows, all from one sample in a study of blood T cell repertoires in COVID-19. Clones were sequenced by immunoSEQ multiplex PCR, and TCRdb holds only the in-frame ones, with some missing. The sample has 95,000 or so clones, roughly 78% seen once. The sequenced sample was peripheral blood. The receptors shown here come from a woman of 80 years or more with active or convalescent COVID-19. The conserved cysteine and the conserved F or W are not part of the CDR3 here. D genes are given only for firm matches. Not every row has a clone size; where given, it reads once, few, many or a size class.

cdr3_length: 14; j_call: TRBJ2-7; clone_size: .; d_call: TRBD2; v_call: TRBV28; cdr3_aa: ASSQETSGTSYEQY
cdr3_length: 11; j_call: TRBJ2-3; clone_size: .; d_call: TRBD1; v_call: TRBV18; cdr3_aa: ASSQQGSDTQY
cdr3_length: 13; j_call: TRBJ1-1; clone_size: few; d_call: TRBD1; v_call: TRBV5-1; cdr3_aa: ASSLAGQGNTEAF
cdr3_length: 12; j_call: TRBJ2-7; clone_size: .; d_call: TRBD2; v_call: TRBV5-8; cdr3_aa: ASRDRGGAYEQY
cdr3_length: 12; j_call: TRBJ1-2; clone_size: .; d_call: .; v_call: TRBV6-1; cdr3_aa: ASSEAQGNYGYT
cdr3_length: 11; j_call: TRBJ2-7; clone_size: few; d_call: .; v_call: TRBV24-1; cdr3_aa: ATSDPSTYEQY
cdr3_length: 9; j_call: TRBJ2-7; clone_size: once; d_call: TRBD2; v_call: TRBV2; cdr3_aa: ASRLASEQY
cdr3_length: 13; j_call: TRBJ2-1; clone_size: few; d_call: TRBD2; v_call: TRBV15; cdr3_aa: ATSRTLAAYNEQF
cdr3_length: 13; j_call: TRBJ1-6; clone_size: .; d_call: TRBD1; v_call: TRBV5-4; cdr3_aa: ASSAEGTGTSPLH
cdr3_length: 11; j_call: TRBJ2-1; clone_size: .; d_call: .; v_call: TRBV29-1; cdr3_aa: SPLVQGSNEQF
cdr3_length: 14; j_call: TRBJ2-7; clone_size: few; d_call: TRBD1; v_call: TRBV5-6; cdr3_aa: ASSVGTGGKYDEQY
cdr3_length: 13; j_call: TRBJ1-6; clone_size: .; d_call: .; v_call: TRBV28; cdr3_aa: ASSSSPSYNSPLH
cdr3_length: 11; j_call: TRBJ2-1; clone_size: once; d_call: .; v_call: TRBV12-3/TRBV12-4; cdr3_aa: ASSFGRDNEQF
cdr3_length: 14; j_call: TRBJ2-7; clone_size: .; d_call: TRBD2; v_call: TRBV7-2; cdr3_aa: ASSDRTSGRAGEQY
cdr3_length: 10; j_call: TRBJ2-3; clone_size: .; d_call: TRBD2; v_call: TRBV30; cdr3_aa: AWSYSSGSQY
cdr3_length: 12; j_call: TRBJ2-1; clone_size: few; d_call: TRBD2; v_call: TRBV2; cdr3_aa: ASSPGTSGNEQF
cdr3_length: 14; j_call: TRBJ1-2; clone_size: .; d_call: TRBD1; v_call: TRBV7-8; cdr3_aa: ASSQDRGGFVYGYT
cdr3_length: 13; j_call: TRBJ1-1; clone_size: .; d_call: .; v_call: TRBV7-2; cdr3_aa: ASSPQQGPWTEAF
cdr3_length: 11; j_call: TRBJ2-7; clone_size: once; d_call: TRBD2; v_call: TRBV7-6; cdr3_aa: ASRASGTYEQY
cdr3_length: 13; j_call: TRBJ2-7; clone_size: once; d_call: .; v_call: TRBV6-5; cdr3_aa: ASSISGHFSYEQY
cdr3_length: 15; j_call: TRBJ2-3; clone_size: few; d_call: .; v_call: TRBV9; cdr3_aa: ASSVRSGVLGTDTQY
cdr3_length: 13; j_call: TRBJ2-1; clone_size: .; d_call: .; v_call: TRBV7-9; cdr3_aa: ASSPRQRLYNEQF
cdr3_length: 11; j_call: TRBJ1-1; clone_size: .; d_call: .; v_call: TRBV7-9; cdr3_aa: ASSPQGGTEAF
cdr3_length: 12; j_call: TRBJ2-3; clone_size: once; d_call: .; v_call: TRBV7-8; cdr3_aa: ASSLSGSTDTQY
cdr3_length: 13; j_call: TRBJ2-7; clone_size: .; d_call: .; v_call: TRBV9; cdr3_aa: ASSPTGTLTLEQY
cdr3_length: 13; j_call: TRBJ2-7; clone_size: .; d_call: TRBD2; v_call: TRBV5-4; cdr3_aa: ASSSRDYRGSEQY
cdr3_length: 11; j_call: TRBJ1-2; clone_size: .; d_call: .; v_call: TRBV28; cdr3_aa: ASSRGQIYGYT
cdr3_length: 12; j_call: TRBJ1-2; clone_size: .; d_call: .; v_call: TRBV28; cdr3_aa: ASSRQRTNYGYT
cdr3_length: 11; j_call: TRBJ1-1; clone_size: .; d_call: .; v_call: TRBV10-3; cdr3_aa: AISVAGATEAF
cdr3_length: 14; j_call: TRBJ2-7; clone_size: .; d_call: .; v_call: TRBV5-3; cdr3_aa: ARSLVGPAGGYEQY
cdr3_length: 12; j_call: TRBJ1-6; clone_size: .; d_call: TRBD1; v_call: TRBV9; cdr3_aa: ASSVGTGNSPLH
cdr3_length: 12; j_call: TRBJ2-7; clone_size: .; d_call: TRBD1; v_call: TRBV2; cdr3_aa: ASRSLGTVYEQY
cdr3_length: 11; j_call: TRBJ1-6; clone_size: few; d_call: .; v_call: TRBV18; cdr3_aa: ASSTEYNSPLH
cdr3_length: 14; j_call: TRBJ2-1; clone_size: .; d_call: TRBD2; v_call: TRBV2; cdr3_aa: ASSEARGGSYNEQF
cdr3_length: 14; j_call: TRBJ2-2; clone_size: .; d_call: TRBD2; v_call: TRBV19; cdr3_aa: ASGSTGTSGTGELF
cdr3_length: 13; j_call: TRBJ2-7; clone_size: once; d_call: TRBD1; v_call: TRBV30; cdr3_aa: AWSGGMTGGVVQY
cdr3_length: 14; j_call: TRBJ2-2; clone_size: .; d_call: TRBD2; v_call: TRBV5-1; cdr3_aa: ASSNGGLGDTGELF
cdr3_length: 9; j_call: TRBJ2-5; clone_size: few; d_call: .; v_call: TRBV7-2; cdr3_aa: ASSPGETQY
cdr3_length: 12; j_call: TRBJ1-2; clone_size: .; d_call: .; v_call: TRBV6-5; cdr3_aa: ASSLGDKNYGYT
cdr3_length: 12; j_call: TRBJ1-2; clone_size: .; d_call: .; v_call: TRBV27; cdr3_aa: ATAVGQGYYGYT
cdr3_length: 13; j_call: TRBJ2-6; clone_size: .; d_call: .; v_call: TRBV28; cdr3_aa: ASAPGGAGANVLT
cdr3_length: 12; j_call: TRBJ2-3; clone_size: .; d_call: TRBD1; v_call: TRBV27; cdr3_aa: ASNRQGATDTQY
cdr3_length: 12; j_call: TRBJ2-3; clone_size: .; d_call: .; v_call: TRBV7-9; cdr3_aa: ASSLGDSLGTQY
cdr3_length: 13; j_call: TRBJ2-5; clone_size: .; d_call: TRBD2; v_call: TRBV9; cdr3_aa: ASSVGISGSQTQY
cdr3_length: 13; j_call: TRBJ2-5; clone_size: .; d_call: .; v_call: TRBV5-6; cdr3_aa: ASSFIQGSQETQY
cdr3_length: 15; j_call: TRBJ2-3; clone_size: .; d_call: TRBD2; v_call: TRBV3-1/TRBV3-2; cdr3_aa: ASSTGTSGRGTDTQY
cdr3_length: 14; j_call: TRBJ2-1; clone_size: few; d_call: .; v_call: TRBV5-4; cdr3_aa: ASSQGGASSYNEQF
cdr3_length: 12; j_call: TRBJ2-5; clone_size: .; d_call: TRBD2; v_call: TRBV19; cdr3_aa: ASSTRLAGETQY